Listed below are T cell receptor beta chains from one sample, sequenced in a study of blood T cell repertoires in COVID-19. The method was immunoSEQ multiplex PCR; TCRdb's version includes in-frame clones alone and lacks a portion of them. Among under 90,000 clones listed, roughly 76% were seen once. Sequenced input: peripheral blood. These receptors were obtained from a woman aged 80 or over with active or convalescent COVID-19. The CDR3 runs from the conserved cysteine through the conserved F or W. The D gene is left open where the match is weak. Some rows mark clone size as missing; the rest say once, few, many or name a class of expanded clone.

>TRBV30|NA|TRBJ1-3|NA
TGTGCCTGGAGTGGTTGGCGGTTCTCTCCTGGAAACACCATATATTTT
CAWSGWRFSPGNTIYF
>TRBV6-1|NA|TRBJ1-2|TRBD1
TGTGCCAGCAGTGAACCCGGACAGGGAGGGAATGGCTACACCTTC
CASSEPGQGGNGYTF
>TRBV13|NA|TRBJ2-1|TRBD2
TGTGCCAGCAGCTTAGGGGGACTAGCGGACTACAATGAGCAGTTCTTC
CASSLGGLADYNEQFF
>TRBV19|NA|TRBJ2-5|TRBD2
TGTGCCAGTAGTATAGGAGGACTAGCGGGCCAAGAGACCCAGTACTTC
CASSIGGLAGQETQYF
>TRBV9|NA|TRBJ1-3|NA
TGTGCCAGCAGCGTACTAGACAGGTTCGTGCAAGGGGACTCTGGAAACACCATATATTTT
CASSVLDRFVQGDSGNTIYF
>TRBV6-5|NA|TRBJ2-1|TRBD2
TGTGCCAGCAGACAACTAGCGGGGGGGGACGATGAGCAGTTCTTC
CASRQLAGGDDEQFF
>TRBV6-2/TRBV6-3|NA|TRBJ2-1|TRBD1
TGTGCCAGCAGTTACCGAGGGACAGGAAACAATGAGCAGTTCTTC
CASSYRGTGNNEQFF
>TRBV11-2|NA|TRBJ2-1|TRBD2
TGTGCCAGCAGCTTTAGCGGGAGGGCCGGTGTGGGCTCCTACAATGAGCAGTTCTTC
CASSFSGRAGVGSYNEQFF
>TRBV5-1|NA|TRBJ1-1|NA
TGCGCCAGCAGCTTGGGAGGGCCTGAGGACACTGAAGCTTTCTTT
CASSLGGPEDTEAFF
>TRBV1|NA|TRBJ2-5|NA
TGCACCAGCAGCCTCTCCCCCGGGCTGCCCAGGGTGGAGACCCAGTACTTC
CTSSLSPGLPRVETQYF
>TRBV2|NA|TRBJ1-1|NA
TGTGCCAGCAGCAGGGATATGAACACTGAAGCTTTCTTT
CASSRDMNTEAFF
>TRBV7-9|NA|TRBJ1-3|TRBD1
TGTGCCAGCAGCTTAAAGGGGGCCTCTGGAAACACCATATATTTT
CASSLKGASGNTIYF
>TRBV27|NA|TRBJ2-1|TRBD1
TGTGCCAGCAGTGACAGGGTCAATGAGCAGTTCTTC
CASSDRVNEQFF
>TRBV18|NA|TRBJ1-1|TRBD1
TGTGCCAGCTCACCCGGGACAGGGCCCACTGAAGCTTTCTTT
CASSPGTGPTEAFF
>TRBV6-2/TRBV6-3|NA|TRBJ2-1|TRBD2
TGTGCCAGCAGTTTAGCGGGAGGGGATAGCGAGCAGTTCTTC
CASSLAGGDSEQFF
>TRBV2|NA|TRBJ1-1|NA
TGTGCCAGCAGTGAATCTGCTGAAGCTTTCTTT
CASSESAEAFF
>TRBV5-1|few|TRBJ2-2|NA
TGCGCCAGCAGCTTGGGGGGTACTAGGGCGAACACCGGGGAGCTGTTTTTT
CASSLGGTRANTGELFF
>TRBV7-2|NA|TRBJ1-2|NA
TGTGCCAGCAGCCCCGATAGCACTAACTATGGCTACACCTTC
CASSPDSTNYGYTF
>TRBV10-3|NA|TRBJ1-1|TRBD1
TGTGCCATCAAAACAGGGGTGAACACTGAAGCTTTCTTT
CAIKTGVNTEAFF
>TRBV11-2|once|TRBJ1-3|TRBD1
TGTGCCAGCAGCCAACAGGGGAGAGGCCGAGACACCATATATTTT
CASSQQGRGRDTIYF
>TRBV5-4|NA|TRBJ2-3|NA
TGTGCCAGCAGCTTGGCGGGGGTTATCGTAACAGATACGCAGTATTTT
CASSLAGVIVTDTQYF
>TRBV7-9|once|TRBJ1-5|TRBD1
TGTGCCAGCAGCTCGTACAGGGGGGGAAATCAGCCCCAGCATTTT
CASSSYRGGNQPQHF
>TRBV28|many|TRBJ1-5|NA
TGTGCCAGCAGCCCGGGGGGTAGCAATCAGCCCCAGCATTTT
CASSPGGSNQPQHF
>TRBV29-1|NA|TRBJ1-1|NA
TGCAGCGTTGTTGCGTACGGGAACACTGAAGCTTTCTTT
CSVVAYGNTEAFF
>TRBV7-8|NA|TRBJ1-4|TRBD1
TGTGCCAGCAGCTTGCAGGGGGTTAGGGAAAAACTGTTTTTT
CASSLQGVREKLFF
>TRBV30|NA|TRBJ1-2|NA
TGTGCCTGGAGTGTTTTTAGGAGGACAGCTTATGGCTACACCTTC
CAWSVFRRTAYGYTF
>TRBV5-6|NA|TRBJ1-3|NA
TGTGCCAGCAGCTTGCAGGGCCCCTCTGGAAACACCATATATTTT
CASSLQGPSGNTIYF
>TRBV11-1|NA|TRBJ2-1|NA
TGTGCCAGCAGCTTAGGGGGCCTAGGTTTGGGTGAGCAGTTCTTC
CASSLGGLGLGEQFF
>TRBV7-9|NA|TRBJ1-3|TRBD1
TGTGCCAGCAGCGATCGGACAGGCCAGTACTCTGGAAACACCATATATTTT
CASSDRTGQYSGNTIYF
>TRBV9|NA|TRBJ1-1|TRBD1
TGTGCCAGCAGCGTACATCCCTGGGTGGACAGGATGTCGGAAGCTTTCTTT
CASSVHPWVDRMSEAFF
>TRBV4-3|NA|TRBJ1-1|TRBD1
TGCGCCAGCAGCCAGGGACAGGAGTACACTGAAGCTTTCTTT
CASSQGQEYTEAFF
>TRBV5-1|NA|TRBJ1-2|TRBD1
TGCGCCAGCAGTCGGGACAGGGGAGGGTATGGCTACACCTTC
CASSRDRGGYGYTF
>TRBV9|NA|TRBJ1-6|NA
TGTGCCAGCAGCGTAGGACTCTATAATTCACCCCTCCACTTT
CASSVGLYNSPLHF
>TRBV28|NA|TRBJ1-3|TRBD1
TGTGCCAGCAGATCCGGTCAGGGGGCTGGAAACACCATATATTTT
CASRSGQGAGNTIYF
>TRBV6-5|NA|TRBJ1-3|TRBD1
TGTGCCAGCAGTCCAGGACAGGTTCCTGGAAACACCATATATTTT
CASSPGQVPGNTIYF
>TRBV11-1|once|TRBJ1-1|NA
TGTGCCAGCAGCGCACGAACAGGGAATACTGAAGCTTTCTTT
CASSARTGNTEAFF
>TRBV4-3|NA|TRBJ2-1|TRBD2
TGCGCCAGCAGCCAAGAAGTTCTAGCGGGGAAGTTTCAGTTCTTC
CASSQEVLAGKFQFF
>TRBV2|NA|TRBJ2-1|TRBD2
TGTGCCAGCACTACACTAGCGGACAATGAGCAGTTCTTC
CASTTLADNEQFF
>TRBV28|NA|TRBJ1-6|NA
TGTGCCAGCAGTTTTTACAGGGCGGCGGAACCCCTCCACTTT
CASSFYRAAEPLHF
>TRBV7-8|NA|TRBJ2-2|NA
TGTGCCAGCAGCTCCCAGGGTCTCACCGGGGAGCTGTTTTTT
CASSSQGLTGELFF
>TRBV4-1|NA|TRBJ1-2|TRBD1
TGCGCCAGCAGCCACGGGGCAGGGGGCTATGGCTACACCTTC
CASSHGAGGYGYTF